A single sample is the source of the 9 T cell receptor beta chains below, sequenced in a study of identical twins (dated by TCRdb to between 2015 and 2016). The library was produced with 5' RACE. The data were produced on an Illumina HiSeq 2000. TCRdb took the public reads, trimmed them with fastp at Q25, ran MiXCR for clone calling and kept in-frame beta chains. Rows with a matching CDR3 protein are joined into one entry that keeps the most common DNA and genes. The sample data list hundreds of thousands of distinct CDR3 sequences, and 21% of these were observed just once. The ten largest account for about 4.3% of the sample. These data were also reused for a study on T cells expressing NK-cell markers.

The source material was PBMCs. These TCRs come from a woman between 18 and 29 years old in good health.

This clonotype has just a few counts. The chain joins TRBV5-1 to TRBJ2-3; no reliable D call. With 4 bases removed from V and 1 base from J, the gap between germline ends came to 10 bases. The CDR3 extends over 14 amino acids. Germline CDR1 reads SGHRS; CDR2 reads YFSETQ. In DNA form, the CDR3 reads TGCGCCAGCAGCCCGAGGACCCGCACAGATACGCAGTATTTT. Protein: CASSPRTRTDTQYF.

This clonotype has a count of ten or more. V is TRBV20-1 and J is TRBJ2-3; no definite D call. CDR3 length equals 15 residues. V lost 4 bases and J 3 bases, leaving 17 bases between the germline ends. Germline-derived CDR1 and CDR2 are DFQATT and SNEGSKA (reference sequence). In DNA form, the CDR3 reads TGCAGTGCTACACCCTGGACCCATACAACAGATACGCAGTATTTT. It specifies CSATPWTHTTDTQYF.

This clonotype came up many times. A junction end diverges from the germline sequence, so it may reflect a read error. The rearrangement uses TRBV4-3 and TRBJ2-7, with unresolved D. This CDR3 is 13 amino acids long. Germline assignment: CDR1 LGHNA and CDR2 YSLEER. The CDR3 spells CASSQDSGYEQYF. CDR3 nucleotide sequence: TGTGCCAGCAGCCAAGACTCTGGGTACGAGCAGTACTTC.

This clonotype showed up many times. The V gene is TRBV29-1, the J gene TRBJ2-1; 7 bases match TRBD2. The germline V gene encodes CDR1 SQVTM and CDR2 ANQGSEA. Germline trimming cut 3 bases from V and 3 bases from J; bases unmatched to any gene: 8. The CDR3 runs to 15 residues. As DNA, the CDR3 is TGCAGCGTTGAGTCGGACGGACTAGTCTACAATGAGCAGTTCTTC. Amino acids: CSVESDGLVYNEQFF.

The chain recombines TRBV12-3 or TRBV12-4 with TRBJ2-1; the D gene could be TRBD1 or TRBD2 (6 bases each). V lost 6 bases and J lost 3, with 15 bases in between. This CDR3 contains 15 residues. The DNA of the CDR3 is TGTGCCAGCAGGACTAGGGGGAGTGTCTACAATGAGCAGTTCTTC. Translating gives CASRTRGSVYNEQFF.

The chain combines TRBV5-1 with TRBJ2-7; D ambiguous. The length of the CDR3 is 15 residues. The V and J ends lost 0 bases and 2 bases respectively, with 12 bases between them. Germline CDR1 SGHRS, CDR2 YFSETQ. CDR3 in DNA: TGCGCCAGCAGCTTGGATGGTGCCCCGGCCTACGAGCAGTACTTC. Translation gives CASSLDGAPAYEQYF.

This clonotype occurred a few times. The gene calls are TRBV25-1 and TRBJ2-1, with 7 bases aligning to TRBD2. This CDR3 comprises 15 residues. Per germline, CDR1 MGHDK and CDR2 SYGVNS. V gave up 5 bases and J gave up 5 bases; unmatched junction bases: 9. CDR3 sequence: CASSSDRGRHNEQFF. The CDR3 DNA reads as TGTGCCAGCAGTTCTGATCGCGGGAGACACAATGAGCAGTTCTTC.

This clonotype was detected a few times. The CDR3 spells CSAPSPQRGSYEQYF. The CDR3 nucleotides are TGCAGTGCTCCTTCCCCCCAACGGGGATCCTACGAGCAGTACTTC. V and J are TRBV20-1 and TRBJ2-7; D might be TRBD2 (5 bases). With 5 bases removed from V and 1 base from J, the gap between germline ends came to 18 bases. Germline V CDR1 and CDR2: DFQATT, SNEGSKA (reference sequence). This CDR3 has 15 residues.

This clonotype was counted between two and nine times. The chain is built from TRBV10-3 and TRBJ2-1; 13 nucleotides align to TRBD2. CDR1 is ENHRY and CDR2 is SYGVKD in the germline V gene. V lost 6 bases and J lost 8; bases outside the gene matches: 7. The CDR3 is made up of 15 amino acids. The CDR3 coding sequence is TGTGCCATCAGGAGCACTAGCGGGAGGGAGGATGAGCAGTTCTTC. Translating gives CAIRSTSGREDEQFF.